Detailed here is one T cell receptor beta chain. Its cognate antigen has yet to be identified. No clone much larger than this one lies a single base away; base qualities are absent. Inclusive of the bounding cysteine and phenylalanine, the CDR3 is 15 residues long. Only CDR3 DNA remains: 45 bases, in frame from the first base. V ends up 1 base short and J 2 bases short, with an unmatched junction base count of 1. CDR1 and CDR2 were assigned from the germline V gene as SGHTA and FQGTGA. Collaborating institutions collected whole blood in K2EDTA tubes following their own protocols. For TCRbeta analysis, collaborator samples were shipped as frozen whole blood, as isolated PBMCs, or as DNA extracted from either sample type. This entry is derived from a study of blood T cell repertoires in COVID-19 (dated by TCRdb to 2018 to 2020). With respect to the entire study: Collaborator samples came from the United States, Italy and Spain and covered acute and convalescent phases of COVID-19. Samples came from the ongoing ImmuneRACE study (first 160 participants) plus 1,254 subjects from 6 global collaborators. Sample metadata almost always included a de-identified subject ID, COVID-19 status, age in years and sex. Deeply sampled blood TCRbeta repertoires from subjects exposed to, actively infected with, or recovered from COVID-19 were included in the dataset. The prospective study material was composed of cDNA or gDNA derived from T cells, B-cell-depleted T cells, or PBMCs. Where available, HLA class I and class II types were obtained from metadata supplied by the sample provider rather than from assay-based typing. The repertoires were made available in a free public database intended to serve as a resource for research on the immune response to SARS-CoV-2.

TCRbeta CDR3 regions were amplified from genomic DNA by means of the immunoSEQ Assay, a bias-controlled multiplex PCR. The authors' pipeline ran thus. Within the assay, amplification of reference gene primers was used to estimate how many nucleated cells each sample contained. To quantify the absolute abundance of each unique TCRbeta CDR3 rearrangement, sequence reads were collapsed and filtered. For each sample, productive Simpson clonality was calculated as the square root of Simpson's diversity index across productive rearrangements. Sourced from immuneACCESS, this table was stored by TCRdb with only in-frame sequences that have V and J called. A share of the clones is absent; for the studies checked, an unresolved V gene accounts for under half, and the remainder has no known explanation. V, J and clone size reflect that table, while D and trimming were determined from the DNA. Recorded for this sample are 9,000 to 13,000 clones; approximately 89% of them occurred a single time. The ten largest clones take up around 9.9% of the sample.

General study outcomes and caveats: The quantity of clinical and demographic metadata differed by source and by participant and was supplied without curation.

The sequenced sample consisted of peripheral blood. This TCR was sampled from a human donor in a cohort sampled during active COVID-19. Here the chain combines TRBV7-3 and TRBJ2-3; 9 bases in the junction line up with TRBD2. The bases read TGTGCCAGCAGCTTAAGCGGGGGGGCCACAGATACGCAGTATTTT. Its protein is CASSLSGGATDTQYF.